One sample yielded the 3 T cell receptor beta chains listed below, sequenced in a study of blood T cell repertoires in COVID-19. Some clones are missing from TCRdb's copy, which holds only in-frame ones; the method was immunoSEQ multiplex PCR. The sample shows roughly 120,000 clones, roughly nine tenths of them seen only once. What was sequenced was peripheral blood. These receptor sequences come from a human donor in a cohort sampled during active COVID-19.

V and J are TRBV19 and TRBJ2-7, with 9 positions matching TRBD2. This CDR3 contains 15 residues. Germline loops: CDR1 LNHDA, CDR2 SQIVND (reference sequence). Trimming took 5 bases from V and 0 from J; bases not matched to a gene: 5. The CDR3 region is CASSDSGSPSYEQYF. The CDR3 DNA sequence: TGTGCCAGTAGTGATAGCGGGAGCCCCTCCTACGAGCAGTACTTC.

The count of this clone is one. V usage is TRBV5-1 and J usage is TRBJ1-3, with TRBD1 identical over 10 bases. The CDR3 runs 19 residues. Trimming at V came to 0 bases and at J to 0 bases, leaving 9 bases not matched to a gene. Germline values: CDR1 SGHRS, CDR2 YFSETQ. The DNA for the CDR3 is TGCGCCAGCAGCTTGGTTGGGACAGGGGATCTAAGCTCTGGAAACACCATATATTTT. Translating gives CASSLVGTGDLSSGNTIYF.

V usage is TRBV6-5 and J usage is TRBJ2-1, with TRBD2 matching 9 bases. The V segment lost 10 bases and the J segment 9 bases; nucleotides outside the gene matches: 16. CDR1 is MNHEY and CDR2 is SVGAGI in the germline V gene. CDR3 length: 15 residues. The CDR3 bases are TGTGCCATTGATACCGGGACTAGCCCTTTCAGTGAGCAGTTCTTC. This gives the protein CAIDTGTSPFSEQFF.